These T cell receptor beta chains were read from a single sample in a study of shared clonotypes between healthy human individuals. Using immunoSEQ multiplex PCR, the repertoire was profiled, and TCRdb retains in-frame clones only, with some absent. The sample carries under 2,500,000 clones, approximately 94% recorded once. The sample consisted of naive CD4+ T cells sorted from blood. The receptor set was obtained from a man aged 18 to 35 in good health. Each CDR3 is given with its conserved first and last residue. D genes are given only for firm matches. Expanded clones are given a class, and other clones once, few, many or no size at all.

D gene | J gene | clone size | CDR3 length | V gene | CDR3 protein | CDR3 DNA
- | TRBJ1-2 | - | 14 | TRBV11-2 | CASSTSVGGYGYTF | TGTGCCAGCAGCACTTCGGTCGGGGGCTATGGCTACACCTTC
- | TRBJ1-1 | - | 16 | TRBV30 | CAWSTRLFYGDTEAFF | TGTGCCTGGAGTACGCGACTATTCTACGGGGACACTGAAGCTTTCTTT
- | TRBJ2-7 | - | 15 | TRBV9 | CASSPPGGRVYEQYF | TGTGCCAGCTCCCCCCCTGGAGGCCGGGTCTACGAGCAGTACTTC
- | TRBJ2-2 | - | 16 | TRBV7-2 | CASSLSRGVNTGELFF | TGTGCCAGCAGCTTAAGTCGGGGAGTGAACACCGGGGAGCTGTTTTTT
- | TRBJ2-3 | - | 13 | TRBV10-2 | CASTPLGTDTQYF | TGCGCCAGCACCCCACTTGGCACAGATACGCAGTATTTT
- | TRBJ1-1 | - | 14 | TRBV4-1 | CASSQVGRNTEAFF | TGCGCCAGCAGCCAAGTTGGGCGTAACACTGAAGCTTTCTTT
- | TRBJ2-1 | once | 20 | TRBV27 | CASSARGAGFAGTSYNEQFF | TGTGCCAGCAGTGCCCGGGGGGCAGGGTTTGCGGGAACCTCCTACAATGAGCAGTTCTTC
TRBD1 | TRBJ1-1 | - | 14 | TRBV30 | CAWSVGTGVTEAFF | TGTGCCTGGAGTGTAGGGACAGGGGTCACTGAAGCTTTCTTT
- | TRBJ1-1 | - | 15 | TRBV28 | CASSQGGEGVTEAFF | TGTGCCAGCAGTCAGGGAGGGGAAGGGGTCACTGAAGCTTTCTTT
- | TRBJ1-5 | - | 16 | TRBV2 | CASSEVRGKSNQPQHF | TGTGCCAGCAGTGAAGTTAGGGGCAAGAGCAATCAGCCCCAGCATTTT
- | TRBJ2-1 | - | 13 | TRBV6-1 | CASSETGQRQQFF | TGTGCCAGCAGTGAAACCGGACAGCGGCAGCAGTTCTTC
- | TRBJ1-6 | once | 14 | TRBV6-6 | CASTKVALGSPLHF | TGTGCCAGCACCAAGGTGGCCCTCGGGTCACCCCTCCACTTT
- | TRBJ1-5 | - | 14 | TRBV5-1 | CASSLEGGNQPQHF | TGCGCCAGCAGCTTGGAAGGTGGTAATCAGCCCCAGCATTTT
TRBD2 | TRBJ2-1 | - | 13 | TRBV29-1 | CILLAGENNEQFF | TGCATCCTACTAGCGGGCGAGAACAATGAGCAGTTCTTC
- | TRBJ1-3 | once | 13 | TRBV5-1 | CASSGISGNTIYF | TGCGCCAGCAGTGGGATCTCCGGAAACACCATATATTTT
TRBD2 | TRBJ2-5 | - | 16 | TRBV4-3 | CASSQDGASGKETQYF | TGCGCCAGCAGCCAAGATGGTGCTAGCGGGAAGGAGACCCAGTACTTC
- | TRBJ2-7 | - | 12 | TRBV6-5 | CASSNGPYEQYF | TGTGCCAGCAGTAACGGGCCGTACGAGCAGTACTTC
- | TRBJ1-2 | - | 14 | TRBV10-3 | CAIKRTDTNYGYTF | TGTGCCATCAAGCGGACTGATACTAACTATGGCTACACCTTC
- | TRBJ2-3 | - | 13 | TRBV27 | CASSSHNTDTQYF | TGTGCCAGCAGTTCGCACAACACAGATACGCAGTATTTT
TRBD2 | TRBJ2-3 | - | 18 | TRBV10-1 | CASSESIGLAGETDTQYF | TGCGCCAGCAGTGAGTCGATCGGATTAGCGGGAGAGACAGATACGCAGTATTTT
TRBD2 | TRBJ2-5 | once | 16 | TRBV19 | CASSPWQGGKQETQYF | TGTGCCAGTAGCCCCTGGCAGGGAGGGAAACAAGAGACCCAGTACTTC
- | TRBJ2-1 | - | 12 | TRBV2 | CASSGDHPGMFF | TGTGCCAGCAGTGGGGACCACCCCGGTATGTTCTTC